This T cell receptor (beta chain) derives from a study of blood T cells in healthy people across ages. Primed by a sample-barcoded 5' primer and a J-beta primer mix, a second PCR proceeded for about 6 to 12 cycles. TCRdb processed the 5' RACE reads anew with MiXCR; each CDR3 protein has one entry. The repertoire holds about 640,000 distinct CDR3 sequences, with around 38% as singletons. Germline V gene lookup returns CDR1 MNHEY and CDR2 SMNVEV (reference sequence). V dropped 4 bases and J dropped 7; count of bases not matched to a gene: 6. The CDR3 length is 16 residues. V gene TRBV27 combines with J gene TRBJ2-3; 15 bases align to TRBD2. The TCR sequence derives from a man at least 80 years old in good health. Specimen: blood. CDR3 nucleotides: TGTGCCAGCAGTTCCGGACTAGCGGGAGGGGGTTATACGCAGTATTTT. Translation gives CASSSGLAGGGYTQYF.